Listed below are T cell receptor beta chains from one sample, sequenced in a study of cytomegalovirus exposure and HLA in healthy donors. Repertoires were generated with immunoSEQ multiplex PCR, while TCRdb's copy carries only in-frame clones and drops some. The repertoire consists of about 130,000 clones, with just under 90% occurring once and the leading ten covering 3% to 3.5%. The source material was PBMCs. These receptors were collected from a man younger than 45 in good health and CMV-seronegative. Each CDR3 is given with its conserved first and last residue. D genes are given only for firm matches. Clone size is given for some rows only: seen once, a few or many times, or a class if the clone is expanded.

size,J,D,V,CDR3,DNA
NA,TRBJ1-2,TRBD1,TRBV5-6,CASSSGTGQGYYGYTF,TGTGCCAGCAGCTCCGGGACGGGACAGGGATACTATGGCTACACCTTC
once,TRBJ2-7,NA,TRBV10-3,CAISESNRVYDEQYF,TGTGCCATCAGTGAGTCTAACCGGGTTTATGACGAGCAGTACTTC
NA,TRBJ2-3,NA,TRBV5-1,CASSLGGTVTDTQYF,TGCGCCAGCAGCTTGGGCGGGACAGTCACAGATACGCAGTATTTT
NA,TRBJ2-3,NA,TRBV4-1,CASLAFDGDFTDTQYF,TGCGCCAGCCTAGCATTCGACGGTGATTTCACAGATACGCAGTATTTT
NA,TRBJ2-1,TRBD2,TRBV9,CASSVAAGLAGDEQFF,TGTGCCAGCAGCGTAGCAGCCGGACTAGCGGGGGATGAGCAGTTCTTC
NA,TRBJ2-1,TRBD2,TRBV7-6,CASSSGTSLGNEQFF,TGTGCCAGCAGTTCCGGGACTAGTCTTGGCAATGAGCAGTTCTTC
NA,TRBJ2-2,NA,TRBV19,CASWSTGELFF,TGTGCCTCCTGGAGCACCGGGGAGCTGTTTTTT
NA,TRBJ1-3,NA,TRBV5-1,CASSFGGGTGNTIYF,TGCGCCAGCAGCTTTGGAGGCGGTACGGGAAACACCATATATTTT
once,TRBJ2-2,TRBD1,TRBV2,CASSRDSTGELFF,TGTGCCAGCAGCCGGGACAGCACCGGGGAGCTGTTTTTT
NA,TRBJ1-6,TRBD1,TRBV5-1,CASRTGTEYNSPLHF,TGCGCCAGCAGGACCGGGACAGAATATAATTCACCCCTCCACTTT
NA,TRBJ2-1,TRBD2,TRBV7-6,CASSLVLAGGLFNEQFF,TGTGCCAGCAGCTTAGTGCTAGCGGGGGGGCTGTTTAATGAGCAGTTCTTC
NA,TRBJ1-3,NA,TRBV28,CASSQPPRQVSGNTIYF,TGTGCCAGCAGCCAACCCCCGAGACAGGTCTCTGGAAACACCATATATTTT
NA,TRBJ2-7,TRBD1,TRBV7-9,CASSSTGSYEQYF,TGTGCCAGCAGCTCGACAGGGTCCTACGAGCAGTACTTC
NA,TRBJ1-1,TRBD1,TRBV7-9,CASSLGGTGSTEAFF,TGTGCCAGCAGCTTAGGGGGGACAGGGAGCACTGAAGCTTTCTTT
NA,TRBJ1-2,TRBD1,TRBV14,CASSLTGGRSYTF,TGTGCCAGCAGCCTGACAGGGGGTAGGAGCTACACCTTC
NA,TRBJ1-6,NA,TRBV18,CASSPLGGVDNSPLHF,TGTGCCAGCTCCCCGCTCGGGGGGGTGGATAATTCACCCCTCCACTTT
NA,TRBJ1-2,NA,TRBV11-1,CASSSGTAYGYTF,TGTGCCAGCAGCTCCGGGACTGCCTATGGCTACACCTTC
NA,TRBJ1-2,TRBD1,TRBV6-5,CASSYSRDRGGYTF,TGTGCCAGCAGTTACTCCCGGGACAGGGGTGGCTACACCTTC
few,TRBJ1-4,NA,TRBV6-1,CASSERKTNEKLFF,TGTGCCAGCAGTGAGAGAAAGACAAACGAAAAACTGTTTTTT
NA,TRBJ1-5,NA,TRBV27,CASSLSSSPGSNQPQHF,TGTGCCAGCAGTTTATCCTCGTCCCCGGGGAGCAATCAGCCCCAGCATTTT
NA,TRBJ2-1,NA,TRBV7-9,CASSLQTAGTHYEQFF,TGTGCCAGCAGCTTACAAACTGCCGGGACACACTATGAGCAGTTCTTC
NA,TRBJ1-4,NA,TRBV7-9,CASSLVEEKLFF,TGTGCCAGCAGCTTAGTTGAGGAAAAACTGTTTTTT
NA,TRBJ2-4,NA,TRBV4-2,CASSQDLGGKNIQYF,TGTGCCAGCAGCCAAGATCTAGGGGGCAAAAACATTCAGTACTTC
NA,TRBJ2-2,TRBD2,TRBV7-8,CASSPLAGGELFF,TGTGCCAGCAGTCCCCTAGCGGGCGGGGAGCTGTTTTTT
NA,TRBJ1-5,NA,TRBV6-5,CASSYLNSNQPQHF,TGTGCCAGCAGTTATCTTAATAGCAATCAGCCCCAGCATTTT
NA,TRBJ2-7,NA,TRBV23-1,CASSHPTESYEQYF,TGCGCCAGCAGTCACCCGACAGAGTCCTACGAGCAGTACTTC
NA,TRBJ2-7,TRBD1,TRBV4-3,CASSQNRGSEQYF,TGCGCCAGCAGCCAAAACAGGGGGTCCGAGCAGTACTTC
NA,TRBJ1-2,NA,TRBV18,CASSRDMSSNYGYTF,TGTGCCAGCTCACGGGACATGTCTTCTAACTATGGCTACACCTTC
NA,TRBJ1-6,NA,TRBV7-9,CASSLPAALGSPLHF,TGTGCCAGCAGCTTGCCGGCGGCGCTTGGTTCACCCCTCCACTTT
NA,TRBJ2-7,NA,TRBV5-1,CASSSAQGYEQYF,TGCGCCAGCAGCTCGGCTCAGGGCTACGAGCAGTACTTC
few,TRBJ1-2,TRBD1,TRBV6-5,CASSPMTGGPGYTF,TGTGCCAGCAGTCCTATGACAGGGGGACCTGGCTACACCTTC
NA,TRBJ2-7,TRBD1,TRBV27,CASSFSTGKLYEQYF,TGTGCCAGCAGTTTTTCGACAGGGAAGCTTTACGAGCAGTACTTC
NA,TRBJ2-6,NA,TRBV29-1,CSVDSTGANVLTF,TGCAGCGTTGATTCTACTGGGGCCAACGTCCTGACTTTC